Listed below are T cell receptor beta chains from one sample, sequenced in a study of PD-L1 blockade in urothelial cancer. Some clones are missing from TCRdb's copy, which holds only in-frame ones; the method was immunoSEQ multiplex PCR. The data contain 43,000 or so clones, over 75% of them seen just once; the ten biggest clones take up 15% to 20%. Material: PBMCs, obtained around atezolizumab (anti-PD-L1) treatment. The origin of the receptors is a man aged 60 to 69 with urothelial cancer. Both conserved end residues are part of each CDR3. A D gene is named only where the DNA matches it firmly. Expanded clones get a size class; other rows say once, few or many, or leave the size out.

abundance: .
d_gene: .
v_gene: TRBV11-2
j_gene: TRBJ1-4
CDR3nt: TGTGCCAGCAGCTTAGATCCCATTGGGGGCTCAACTAATGAAAAACTGTTTTTT
CDR3aa: CASSLDPIGGSTNEKLFF

abundance: .
d_gene: TRBD1
v_gene: TRBV7-2
j_gene: TRBJ2-1
CDR3nt: TGTGCCAGCAGCTTCCACACAGGGGGCGGATTTTACAATGAGCAGTTCTTC
CDR3aa: CASSFHTGGGFYNEQFF

abundance: .
d_gene: .
v_gene: TRBV11-2
j_gene: TRBJ2-7
CDR3nt: TGTGCCAGCAGCTTAGTCTCTAGGGGCGAGCAGTACTTC
CDR3aa: CASSLVSRGEQYF

abundance: .
d_gene: TRBD1
v_gene: TRBV18
j_gene: TRBJ2-5
CDR3nt: TGTGCCAGCTCACCAACAGGGGCGGAAGAGACCCAGTACTTC
CDR3aa: CASSPTGAEETQYF

abundance: once
d_gene: .
v_gene: TRBV30
j_gene: TRBJ1-5
CDR3nt: TGTGCCTGGAGTGTACAGGAGAATCAGCCCCAGCATTTT
CDR3aa: CAWSVQENQPQHF

abundance: .
d_gene: .
v_gene: TRBV6-1
j_gene: TRBJ2-3
CDR3nt: TGTGCCAGCAGTGCTAGCGCAAAAACAGATACGCAGTATTTT
CDR3aa: CASSASAKTDTQYF

abundance: .
d_gene: TRBD1
v_gene: TRBV19
j_gene: TRBJ1-2
CDR3nt: TGTGCCAGTAGTATGGTACAGGGGAATAACTATGGCTACACCTTC
CDR3aa: CASSMVQGNNYGYTF

abundance: few
d_gene: .
v_gene: TRBV2
j_gene: TRBJ1-1
CDR3nt: TGTGCCAGCAGTTTTAAAAGAGACACTGAAGCTTTCTTT
CDR3aa: CASSFKRDTEAFF

abundance: .
d_gene: TRBD1
v_gene: TRBV4-1
j_gene: TRBJ2-7
CDR3nt: TGCGCCAGCAGCCCAGGACAGGGGTCCTACTACGAGCAGTACTTC
CDR3aa: CASSPGQGSYYEQYF

abundance: few
d_gene: .
v_gene: TRBV25-1
j_gene: TRBJ1-2
CDR3nt: TGTGCCAGCAGTACCTACCCAGGCCTTGGCTACACCTTC
CDR3aa: CASSTYPGLGYTF

abundance: .
d_gene: .
v_gene: TRBV29-1
j_gene: TRBJ2-1
CDR3nt: TGCAGCGTCGGAGGGGCGTTTGAGCAGTTCTTC
CDR3aa: CSVGGAFEQFF

abundance: .
d_gene: .
v_gene: TRBV5-8
j_gene: TRBJ2-1
CDR3nt: TGTGCCAGCAGAGTAGCGACTAGTCCCTACAATGAGCAGTTCTTC
CDR3aa: CASRVATSPYNEQFF

abundance: .
d_gene: TRBD1
v_gene: TRBV5-1
j_gene: TRBJ2-7
CDR3nt: TGCGCCAGCAGCCGGGACAGGTTGGGGTCCTACGAGCAGTACTTC
CDR3aa: CASSRDRLGSYEQYF

abundance: .
d_gene: TRBD2
v_gene: TRBV7-2
j_gene: TRBJ2-1
CDR3nt: TGTGCCAGCAGCCAGGGACTAGCGAAGAACAATGAGCAGTTCTTC
CDR3aa: CASSQGLAKNNEQFF